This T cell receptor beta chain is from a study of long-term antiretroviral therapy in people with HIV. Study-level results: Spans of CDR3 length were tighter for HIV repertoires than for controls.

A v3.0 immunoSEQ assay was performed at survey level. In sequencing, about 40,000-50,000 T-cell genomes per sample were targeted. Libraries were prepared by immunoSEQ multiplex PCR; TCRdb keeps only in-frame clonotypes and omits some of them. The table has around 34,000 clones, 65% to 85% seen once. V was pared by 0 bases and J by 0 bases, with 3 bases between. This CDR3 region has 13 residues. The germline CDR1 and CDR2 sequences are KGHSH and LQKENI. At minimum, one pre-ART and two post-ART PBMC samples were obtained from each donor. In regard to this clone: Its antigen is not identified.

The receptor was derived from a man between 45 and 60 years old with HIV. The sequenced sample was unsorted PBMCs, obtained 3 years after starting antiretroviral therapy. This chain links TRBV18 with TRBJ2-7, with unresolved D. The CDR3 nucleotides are TGTGCCAGCTCACCACCGAGCTCCTACGAGCAGTACTTC. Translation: CASSPPSSYEQYF. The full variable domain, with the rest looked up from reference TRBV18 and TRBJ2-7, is NAGVMQNPRHLVRRRGQEARLRCSPMKGHSHVYWYRQLPEEGLKFMVYLQKENIIDESGMPKERFSAEFPKEGPSILRIQQVVRGDSAAYFCASSPPSSYEQYFGPGTRLTVT.